This TCR beta chain was retrieved from a study of OX40 agonist ivuxolimab in advanced cancers. Study summary: Three patients responded partially, comprising one with hepatocellular carcinoma and two with cutaneous melanoma.

Germline CDR1 reads SGHRS; CDR2 reads YFSETQ. The V end lost 0 bases, the J end lost 2 bases, and 8 bases lay between the germline ends. This CDR3 contains 15 residues. Measured with immunoSEQ multiplex PCR; TCRdb has only the in-frame clones, and not every one. The sample records about 62,000 clones, around 90% being singletons. No patient had autoimmune disease or received systemic immunosuppression. The source material was CD4+ or CD8+ T cells sorted from blood, sampled in a trial of the OX40 agonist ivuxolimab. This receptor was obtained from an adult with an advanced solid tumor such as melanoma, head and neck, liver or kidney cancer. This chain links TRBV5-1 with TRBJ2-2; D unclear. The CDR3 protein is CASSLGGDNTGELFF. CDR3 DNA: TGCGCCAGCAGCTTGGGTGGGGATAACACCGGGGAGCTGTTTTTT.